The clone carrying this T cell receptor beta chain has at least ten counts. Antigen: not known. This sample is part of a study of T-cell reconstitution after alpha-beta-depleted transplantation in children. The study, taken as a whole, reports: Most T-cell counts and diversity one year after the transplant came from T cells that were newly produced.

Using unique molecular identifiers, the investigators prepared the TCRbeta library. TCRdb ran MiXCR on the PCR reads and lists one entry per CDR3 protein. The table lists 200,000 to 250,000 distinct CDR3 sequences, roughly 24% of them singletons. V was trimmed by 2 bases and J by 3 bases, leaving 8 bases between them. The germline V gene has CDR1 SQVTM and CDR2 ANQGSEA. The CDR3 is made up of 12 amino acids. The chain combines TRBV29-1 with TRBJ2-7, with a weak D call TRBD1 (7 bases). The specimen comprised PBMCs, sampled before TCRalphabeta/CD19-depleted stem cell transplant. This TCR came from a girl aged 2-10 years with Fanconi anemia, due to receive a stem cell transplant. The chain's CDR3 is CSVEQGGYEQYF. Written as DNA, the CDR3 is TGCAGCGTTGAACAGGGGGGCTACGAGCAGTACTTC.